This T cell receptor (beta chain) was captured by sequencing in a study of T cells in Graves' hyperthyroidism and ophthalmopathy. Overall study: Once the initial diagnosis was made, peripheral blood was obtained before any treatment.

The investigators amplified TCR beta CDR3 regions from RNA transcripts. With the HTBI primer set, the TCR CDR3 went through a first round of RT-PCR. TCRdb ran MiXCR on the multiplex PCR reads and lists one entry per CDR3 protein. The table records approximately 690,000 distinct CDR3 sequences, roughly 15% of them present only once. This clonotype was observed a few times. What it binds is not known. Study-wide findings and caveats: Researchers found most expanded thyroid clonotypes above 0.001 in blood as well.

The CDR3 spans 14 residues. The V and J ends lost 8 bases and 6 bases respectively, with 17 bases between them. Germline V lookup: CDR1 MDHEN, CDR2 SYDVKM. The clonotype comes from a woman between 45 and 60 years old with Graves' ophthalmopathy. This sequence joins TRBV28 and TRBJ1-5, with D perhaps matching TRBD1 (6 bases). The sample consisted of blood. The CDR3 region is CASGPQGSFQPQHF. The CDR3 region has the DNA TGTGCCAGCGGACCACAGGGTAGTTTTCAGCCCCAGCATTTT.